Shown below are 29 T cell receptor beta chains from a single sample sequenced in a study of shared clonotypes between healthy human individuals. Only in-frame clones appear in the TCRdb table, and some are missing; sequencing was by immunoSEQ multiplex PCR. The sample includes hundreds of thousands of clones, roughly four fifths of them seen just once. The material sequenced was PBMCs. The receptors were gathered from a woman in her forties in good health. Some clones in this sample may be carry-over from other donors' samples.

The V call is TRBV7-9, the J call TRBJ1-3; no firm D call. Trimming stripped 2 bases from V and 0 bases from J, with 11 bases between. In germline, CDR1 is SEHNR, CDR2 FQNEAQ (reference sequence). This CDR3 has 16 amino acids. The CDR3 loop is CASSLLGGGSGNTIYF. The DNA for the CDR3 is TGTGCCAGCAGCTTATTGGGCGGTGGCTCTGGAAACACCATATATTTT.

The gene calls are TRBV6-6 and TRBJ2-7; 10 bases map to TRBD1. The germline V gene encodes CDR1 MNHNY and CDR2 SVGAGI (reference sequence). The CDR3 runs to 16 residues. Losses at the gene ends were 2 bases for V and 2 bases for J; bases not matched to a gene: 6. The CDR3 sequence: CASSYPGTGAPYEQYF. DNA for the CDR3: TGTGCCAGCAGTTACCCTGGGACAGGGGCTCCCTACGAGCAGTACTTC.

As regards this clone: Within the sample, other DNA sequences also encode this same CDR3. CDR3 DNA: TGTGCCAGCAGCCTCAGCTCCTACAATGAGCAGTTCTTC. This sequence encodes CASSLSSYNEQFF. This rearrangement joins TRBV7-2 to TRBJ2-1, with D uncertain. This CDR3 contains 13 residues. Germline CDR1 and CDR2: SGHTA and FQGNSA. Trimming stripped 5 bases from V and 0 bases from J, with 5 bases between.

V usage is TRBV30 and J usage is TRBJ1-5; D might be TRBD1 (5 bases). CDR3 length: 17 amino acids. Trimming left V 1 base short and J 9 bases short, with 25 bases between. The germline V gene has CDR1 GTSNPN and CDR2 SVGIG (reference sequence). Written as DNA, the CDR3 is TGTGCCTGGAGTGCCAGGCAGTTCGGGACCTCCGGGACGCCCCAGCATTTT. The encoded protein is CAWSARQFGTSGTPQHF.

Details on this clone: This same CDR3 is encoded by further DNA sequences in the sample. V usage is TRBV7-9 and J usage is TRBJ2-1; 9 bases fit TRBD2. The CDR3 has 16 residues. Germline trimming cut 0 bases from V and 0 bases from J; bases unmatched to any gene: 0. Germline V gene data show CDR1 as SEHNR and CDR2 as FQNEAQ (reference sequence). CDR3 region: CASSLALAGSYNEQFF. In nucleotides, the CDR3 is TGTGCCAGCAGCTTAGCACTAGCGGGCTCCTACAATGAGCAGTTCTTC.

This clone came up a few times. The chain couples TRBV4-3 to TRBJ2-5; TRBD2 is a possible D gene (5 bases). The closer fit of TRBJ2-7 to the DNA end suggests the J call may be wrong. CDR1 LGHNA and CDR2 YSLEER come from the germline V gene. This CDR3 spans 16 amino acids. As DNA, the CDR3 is TGCGCCAGCAGCCAAGATGAGGCAGCGGTCTCCTACGAGCAGTACTTC. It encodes CASSQDEAAVSYEQYF.

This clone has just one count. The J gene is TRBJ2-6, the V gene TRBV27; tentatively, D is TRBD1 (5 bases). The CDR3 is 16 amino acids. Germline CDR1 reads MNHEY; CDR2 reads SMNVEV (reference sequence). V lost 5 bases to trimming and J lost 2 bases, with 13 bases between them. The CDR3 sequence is CASSPDRYPGANVLTF. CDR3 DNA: TGTGCCAGCAGTCCCGACAGATACCCTGGGGCCAACGTCCTGACTTTC.

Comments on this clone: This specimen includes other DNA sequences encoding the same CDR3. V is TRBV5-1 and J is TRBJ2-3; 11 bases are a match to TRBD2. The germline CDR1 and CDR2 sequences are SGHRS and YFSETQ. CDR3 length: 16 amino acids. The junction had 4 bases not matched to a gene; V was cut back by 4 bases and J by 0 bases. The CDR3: CASSTGTSGSTDTQYF. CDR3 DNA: TGCGCCAGCAGCACGGGGACTAGCGGAAGCACAGATACGCAGTATTTT.

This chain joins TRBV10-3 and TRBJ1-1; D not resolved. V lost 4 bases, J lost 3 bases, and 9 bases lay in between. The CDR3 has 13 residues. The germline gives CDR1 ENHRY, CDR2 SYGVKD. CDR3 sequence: CAISGYLYTEAFF. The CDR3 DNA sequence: TGTGCCATCAGTGGTTATTTGTACACTGAAGCTTTCTTT.

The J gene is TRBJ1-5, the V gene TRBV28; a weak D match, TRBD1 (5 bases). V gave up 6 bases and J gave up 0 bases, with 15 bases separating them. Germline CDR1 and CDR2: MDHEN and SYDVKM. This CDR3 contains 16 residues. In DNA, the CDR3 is TGTGCCAGCAGCCCCGGGGGACGTGATAGCAATCAGCCCCAGCATTTT. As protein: CASSPGGRDSNQPQHF.

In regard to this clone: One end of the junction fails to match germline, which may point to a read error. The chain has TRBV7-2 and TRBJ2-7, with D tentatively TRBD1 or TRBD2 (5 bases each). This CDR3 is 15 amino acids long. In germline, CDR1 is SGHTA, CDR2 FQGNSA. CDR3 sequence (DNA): TGTGCCAGCAGCCTAGCCCAGGGTATGGCATACGAGCAGTACTTC. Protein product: CASSLAQGMAYEQYF.

DNA of the CDR3: TGCGCCAGCAGCCACCAGGTCGGAAGTACTGAAGCTTTCTTT. The encoded protein is CASSHQVGSTEAFF. This chain connects TRBV4-1 to TRBJ1-1, with D hard to call. The germline V gene has CDR1 MGHRA and CDR2 YSYEKL. Trimming took 3 bases from V and 5 from J, leaving 13 bases between them. The CDR3 consists of 14 residues.

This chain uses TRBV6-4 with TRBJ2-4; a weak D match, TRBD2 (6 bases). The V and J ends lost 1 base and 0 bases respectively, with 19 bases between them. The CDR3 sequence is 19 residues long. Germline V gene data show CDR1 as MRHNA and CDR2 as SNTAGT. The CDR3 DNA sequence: TGTGCCAGCAGTGACTGGCCCCGGGTAGTAGCGGTAGCCAAAAACATTCAGTACTTC. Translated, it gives CASSDWPRVVAVAKNIQYF.

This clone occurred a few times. The CDR3 region is CSGDRTGDTDTQYF. The DNA of the CDR3 is TGCAGCGGTGATAGGACAGGAGACACAGATACGCAGTATTTT. The V call is TRBV29-1, the J call TRBJ2-3; 7 bases are shared with TRBD1. V trimming: 7 bases; J trimming: 2 bases; junction bases outside the gene matches: 9. There are 14 residues in the CDR3. Germline-derived CDR1 and CDR2 are SQVTM and ANQGSEA.

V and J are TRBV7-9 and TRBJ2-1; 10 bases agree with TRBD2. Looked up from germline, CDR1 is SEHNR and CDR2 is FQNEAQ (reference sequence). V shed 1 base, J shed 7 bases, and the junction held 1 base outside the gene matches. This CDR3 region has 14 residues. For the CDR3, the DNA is TGTGCCAGCAGCTTAGTACTAGCGGGGAATGAGCAGTTCTTC. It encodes CASSLVLAGNEQFF.

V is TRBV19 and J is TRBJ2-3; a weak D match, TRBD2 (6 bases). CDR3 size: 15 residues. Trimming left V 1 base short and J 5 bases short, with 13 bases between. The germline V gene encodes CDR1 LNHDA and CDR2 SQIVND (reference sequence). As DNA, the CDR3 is TGTGCCAGTAGTATAGGAGTGGGGCGGGAAGATACGCAGTATTTT. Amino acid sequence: CASSIGVGREDTQYF.

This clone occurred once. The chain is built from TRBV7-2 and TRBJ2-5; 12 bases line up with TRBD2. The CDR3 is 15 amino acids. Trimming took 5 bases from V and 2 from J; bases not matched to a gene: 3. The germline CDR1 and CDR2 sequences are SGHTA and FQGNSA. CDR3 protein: CASSPGLAGQETQYF. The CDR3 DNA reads TGTGCCAGCAGCCCAGGACTAGCGGGGCAAGAGACCCAGTACTTC.

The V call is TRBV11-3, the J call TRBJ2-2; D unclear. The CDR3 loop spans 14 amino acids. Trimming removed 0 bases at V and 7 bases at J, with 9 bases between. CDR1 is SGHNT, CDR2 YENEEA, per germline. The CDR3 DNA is TGTGCCAGCAGCTTAGAATTGGAGCGCGGGGAGCTGTTTTTT. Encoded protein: CASSLELERGELFF.

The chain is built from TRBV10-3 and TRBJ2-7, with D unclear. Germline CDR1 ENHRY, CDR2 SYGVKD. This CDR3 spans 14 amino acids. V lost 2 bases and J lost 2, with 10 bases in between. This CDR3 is CAISESGSTYEQYF. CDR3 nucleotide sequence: TGTGCCATCAGTGAGAGTGGCTCTACCTACGAGCAGTACTTC.

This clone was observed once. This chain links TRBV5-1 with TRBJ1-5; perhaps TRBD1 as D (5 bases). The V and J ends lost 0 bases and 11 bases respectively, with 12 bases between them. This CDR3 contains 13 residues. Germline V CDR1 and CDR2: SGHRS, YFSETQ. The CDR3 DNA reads TGCGCCAGCAGCTTGGATCAGGGATTAGCCCAGCATTTT. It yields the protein CASSLDQGLAQHF.

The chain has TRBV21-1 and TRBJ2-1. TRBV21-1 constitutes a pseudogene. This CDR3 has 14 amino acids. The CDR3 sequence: CASGRASSYNEQFF. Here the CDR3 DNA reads TGTGCCAGCGGCCGGGCAAGCTCCTACAATGAGCAGTTCTTC.

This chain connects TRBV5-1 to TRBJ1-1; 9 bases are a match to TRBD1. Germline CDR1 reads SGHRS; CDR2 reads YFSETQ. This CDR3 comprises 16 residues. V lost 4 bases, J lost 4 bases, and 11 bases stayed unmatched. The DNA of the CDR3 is TGCGCCAGCAGCGAAGCCTACAGGGGGCGCCGCACTGAAGCTTTCTTT. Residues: CASSEAYRGRRTEAFF. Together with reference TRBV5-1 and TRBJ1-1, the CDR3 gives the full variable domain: KAGVTQTPRYLIKTRGQQVTLSCSPISGHRSVSWYQQTPGQGLQFLFEYFSETQRNKGNFPGRFSGRQFSNSRSEMNVSTLELGDSALYLCASSEAYRGRRTEAFFGQGTRLTVV.

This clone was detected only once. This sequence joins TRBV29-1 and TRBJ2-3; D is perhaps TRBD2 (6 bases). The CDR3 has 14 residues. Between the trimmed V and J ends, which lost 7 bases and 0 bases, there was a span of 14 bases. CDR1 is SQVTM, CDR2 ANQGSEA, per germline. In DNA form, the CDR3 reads TGCAGCGGCGATAGCGGCTCTAGCACAGATACGCAGTATTTT. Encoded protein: CSGDSGSSTDTQYF.

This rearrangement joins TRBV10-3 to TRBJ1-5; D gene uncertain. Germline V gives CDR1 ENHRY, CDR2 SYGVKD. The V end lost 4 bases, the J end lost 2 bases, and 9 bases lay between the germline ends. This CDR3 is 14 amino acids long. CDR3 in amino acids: CAISGGNGNQPQHF. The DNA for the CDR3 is TGTGCCATCAGTGGTGGGAATGGCAATCAGCCCCAGCATTTT.

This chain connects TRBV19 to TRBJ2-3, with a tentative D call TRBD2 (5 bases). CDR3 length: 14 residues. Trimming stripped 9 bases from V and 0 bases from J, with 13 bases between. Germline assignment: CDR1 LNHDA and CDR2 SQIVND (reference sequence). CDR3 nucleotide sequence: TGTGCCAGCACCCCCGGGGATAGCACAGATACGCAGTATTTT. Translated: CASTPGDSTDTQYF.

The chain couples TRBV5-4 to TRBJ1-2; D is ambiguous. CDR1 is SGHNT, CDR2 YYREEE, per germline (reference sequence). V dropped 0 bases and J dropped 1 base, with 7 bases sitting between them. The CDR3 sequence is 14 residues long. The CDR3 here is CASSLDAYNYGYTF. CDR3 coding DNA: TGTGCCAGCAGCTTGGATGCATATAACTATGGCTACACCTTC.

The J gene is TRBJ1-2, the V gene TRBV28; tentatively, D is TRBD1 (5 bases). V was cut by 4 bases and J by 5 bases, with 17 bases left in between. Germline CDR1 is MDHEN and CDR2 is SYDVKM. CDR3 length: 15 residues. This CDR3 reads CASSSGGGHDYGYTF. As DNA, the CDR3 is TGTGCCAGCAGTTCCGGAGGCGGACATGATTATGGCTACACCTTC.

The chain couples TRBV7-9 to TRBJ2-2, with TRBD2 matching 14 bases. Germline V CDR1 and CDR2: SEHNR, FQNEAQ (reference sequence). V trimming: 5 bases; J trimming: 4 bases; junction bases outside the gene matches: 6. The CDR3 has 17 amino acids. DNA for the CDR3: TGTGCCAGCAGCCGAAGACTAGCGGGAGGGAGCACCGGGGAGCTGTTTTTT. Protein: CASSRRLAGGSTGELFF.

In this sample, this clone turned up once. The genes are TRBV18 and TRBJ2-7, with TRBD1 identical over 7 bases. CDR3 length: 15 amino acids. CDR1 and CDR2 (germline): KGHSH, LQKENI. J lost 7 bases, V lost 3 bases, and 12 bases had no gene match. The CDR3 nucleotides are TGTGCCAGCTCACCGGCGAACGACAGGGCGAGGGAGCAGTACTTC. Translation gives CASSPANDRAREQYF.